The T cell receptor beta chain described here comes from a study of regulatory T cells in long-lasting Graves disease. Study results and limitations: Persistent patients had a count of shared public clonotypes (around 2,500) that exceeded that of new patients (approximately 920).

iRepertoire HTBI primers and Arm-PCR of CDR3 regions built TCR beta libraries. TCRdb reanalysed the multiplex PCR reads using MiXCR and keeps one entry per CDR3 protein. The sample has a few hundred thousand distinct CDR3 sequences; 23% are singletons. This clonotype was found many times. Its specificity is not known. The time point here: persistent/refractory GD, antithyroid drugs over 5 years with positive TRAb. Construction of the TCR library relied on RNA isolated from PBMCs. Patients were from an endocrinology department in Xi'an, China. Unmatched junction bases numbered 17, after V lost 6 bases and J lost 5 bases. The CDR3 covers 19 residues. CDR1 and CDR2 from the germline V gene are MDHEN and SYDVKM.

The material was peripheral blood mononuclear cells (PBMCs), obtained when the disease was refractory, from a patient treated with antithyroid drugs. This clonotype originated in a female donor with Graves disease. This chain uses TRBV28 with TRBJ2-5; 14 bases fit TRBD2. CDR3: CASSSGGLAGEGRHETQYF. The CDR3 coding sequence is TGTGCCAGCAGCAGCGGGGGACTAGCGGGAGAGGGTCGGCACGAGACCCAGTACTTC.